These 10 T cell receptor beta chains were all obtained from the same sample, sequenced in a study of T cell responses to AZD1222 COVID-19 vaccine. Profiling relied on immunoSEQ multiplex PCR, and the TCRdb table lists in-frame clones only, not all of them. The table shows fewer than 200,000 clones, with less than 90% occurring only once. Material: peripheral blood, obtained on day 0 of AZD1222 vaccination. The receptors were gathered from an adult in good health.

The rearrangement uses TRBV5-1 and TRBJ1-4, with 9 bases identical to TRBD1. Germline CDR1 and CDR2: SGHRS and YFSETQ. The length of the CDR3 is 15 residues. Germline trimming cut 0 bases from V and 12 bases from J; bases unmatched to any gene: 9. For the CDR3, the DNA is TGCGCCAGCAGCTTGGATGGAGGACAGGGGATCCAACTGTTTTTT. Translation gives CASSLDGGQGIQLFF. Variable domain in full (rest from reference TRBV5-1 and TRBJ1-4): KAGVTQTPRYLIKTRGQQVTLSCSPISGHRSVSWYQQTPGQGLQFLFEYFSETQRNKGNFPGRFSGRQFSNSRSEMNVSTLELGDSALYLCASSLDGGQGIQLFFGSGTQLSVL.

This chain joins TRBV27 and TRBJ1-5; D unresolved. Between the trimmed V and J ends, which lost 4 bases and 1 base, there was a span of 17 bases. The CDR3 contains 17 residues. CDR1 and CDR2 (germline): MNHEY, SMNVEV (reference sequence). CDR3: CASSSARLGISNQPQHF. The CDR3 coding sequence is TGTGCCAGCAGTTCAGCGAGGCTCGGGATAAGCAATCAGCCCCAGCATTTT.

The chain employs TRBV28 and TRBJ2-5; 8 positions agree with TRBD2. The CDR3 consists of 15 residues. Trimming took 6 bases from V and 4 from J; bases not matched to a gene: 10. The V gene's germline CDR1 is MDHEN and CDR2 SYDVKM. In DNA form, the CDR3 reads TGTGCCAGCAGCTCTTACCGGGGGGGGACAGAGACCCAGTACTTC. Its protein is CASSSYRGGTETQYF.

V gene TRBV6-2 or TRBV6-3 combines with J gene TRBJ1-1, with 10 positions matching TRBD1. CDR3 length equals 13 residues. J was trimmed by 6 bases and V by 4 bases; bases with no gene match: 2. Germline V gives CDR1 MNHEY, CDR2 SVGEGT. The DNA for the CDR3 is TGTGCCAGCAGTTTGGGACAGGGGCCTGAAGCTTTCTTT. It is translated as CASSLGQGPEAFF.

The gene calls are TRBV9 and TRBJ2-1; TRBD2 matches at 9 bases. Looked up from germline, CDR1 is SGDLS and CDR2 is YYNGEE. The CDR3 sequence is 14 residues long. The junction had 5 bases not matched to a gene; V was cut back by 3 bases and J by 7 bases. CDR3 in amino acids: CASSARLADNEQFF. CDR3 sequence (DNA): TGTGCCAGCAGCGCCAGACTAGCGGATAATGAGCAGTTCTTC.

The rearrangement links TRBV5-4 to TRBJ1-2; TRBD1 matches 7 bases. J lost 4 bases, V lost 4 bases, and 10 bases had no gene match. The CDR3 covers 15 residues. Germline values: CDR1 SGHNT, CDR2 YYREEE (reference sequence). In DNA, the CDR3 is TGTGCCAGCAGCCCGGGACTGGGACAGCCCTATGGCTACACCTTC. Protein: CASSPGLGQPYGYTF.

V is TRBV2 and J is TRBJ1-2; D might be TRBD1 (5 bases). Germline V gene sequence: CDR1 SNHLY, CDR2 FYNNEI. With 6 bases removed from V and 8 bases from J, the gap between germline ends came to 19 bases. The CDR3 has 14 residues. CDR3 sequence reads: CASSGGGLSRGYTF. CDR3 nucleotide sequence: TGTGCCAGCAGCGGGGGTGGCCTTTCACGGGGCTACACCTTC.

V gene TRBV5-4 combines with J gene TRBJ1-1; 8 bases line up with TRBD1. Germline CDR1 SGHNT, CDR2 YYREEE (reference sequence). V shed 4 bases, J shed 6 bases, and the junction held 8 bases outside the gene matches. CDR3 length equals 14 residues. For the CDR3, the DNA is TGTGCCAGCAGCCGGGGGGACAGGTCGCCTGAAGCTTTCTTT. Protein: CASSRGDRSPEAFF. The full variable domain, in which reference TRBV5-4 and TRBJ1-1 provide the parts outside the CDR3, is ETGVTQSPTHLIKTRGQQVTLRCSSQSGHNTVSWYQQALGQGPQFIFQYYREEENGRGNFPPRFSGLQFPNYSSELNVNALELDDSALYLCASSRGDRSPEAFFGQGTRLTVV.

The chain has TRBV7-2 and TRBJ2-7, with TRBD2 as a possible D gene (6 bases). Germline CDR1 and CDR2: SGHTA and FQGNSA. This CDR3 contains 12 residues. V was clipped by 3 bases and J by 4 bases, with 7 bases between them. CDR3: CASSFAGYEQYF. In nucleotides, the CDR3 is TGTGCCAGCAGCTTTGCGGGATACGAGCAGTACTTC.

The chain joins TRBV30 to TRBJ2-1; D not resolved. CDR1 is GTSNPN, CDR2 SVGIG, per germline (reference sequence). The length of the CDR3 is 10 residues. The germline V and J ends were trimmed by 5 bases and 9 bases, with 8 bases remaining between them. The CDR3, as DNA: TGTGCCTGGGGCGTGACTGAGCAGTTCTTC. Its translation: CAWGVTEQFF. Looking up the rest from reference TRBV30 and TRBJ2-1 gives the full variable domain: SQTIHQWPATLVQPVGSPLSLECTVEGTSNPNLYWYRQAAGRGLQLLFYSVGIGQISSEVPQNLSASRPQDRQFILSSKKLLLSDSGFYLCAWGVTEQFFGPGTRLTVL.